This T cell receptor beta chain was recovered during a study of cytomegalovirus exposure and HLA in healthy donors. Study-wide results and caveats: The number of N-insertions in an Asian-associated ancestry cluster was reportedly below the 666-donor mean in a later analysis. Later on, an analysis tied 15,000 to 20,000 TCR beta sequences to HLA alleles at 0.05 false discovery rate.

This clone was seen just once. Its antigen is as yet unknown. 13 Jbeta primers and 60 Vbeta primers were used for the PCR. TCRdb's table, derived via immunoSEQ multiplex PCR, lists solely in-frame clones and lacks some. Among roughly 200,000 clones listed, around 77% were seen once. This CDR3 is built from 14 residues. Germline CDR1 SGHDT, CDR2 YYEEEE. The V and J ends lost 7 bases and 5 bases, in that order; junction bases with no gene match: 5. Sequencing input: PBMCs. This clonotype was obtained from a woman aged 25-40 years in good health and CMV-seronegative. The rearrangement uses TRBV5-6 and TRBJ1-6, with 8 bases matching TRBD1. DNA for the CDR3: TGTGCCAGCCTGACAGGGGCGGATAATTCACCCCTCCACTTT. This translates into CASLTGADNSPLHF. The full variable domain, in which reference TRBV5-6 and TRBJ1-6 provide the parts outside the CDR3, is DAGVTQSPTHLIKTRGQQVTLRCSPKSGHDTVSWYQQALGQGPQFIFQYYEEEERQRGNFPDRFSGHQFPNYSSELNVNALLLGDSALYLCASLTGADNSPLHFGNGTRLTVT.